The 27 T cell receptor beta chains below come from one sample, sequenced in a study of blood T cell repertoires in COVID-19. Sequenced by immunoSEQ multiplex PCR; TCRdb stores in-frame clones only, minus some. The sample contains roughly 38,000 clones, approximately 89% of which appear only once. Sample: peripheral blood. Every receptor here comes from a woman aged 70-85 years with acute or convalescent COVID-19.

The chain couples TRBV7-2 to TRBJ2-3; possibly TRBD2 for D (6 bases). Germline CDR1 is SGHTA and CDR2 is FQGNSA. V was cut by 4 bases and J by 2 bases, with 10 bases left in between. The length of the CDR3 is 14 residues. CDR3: CASSSGLITDTQYF. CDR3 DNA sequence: TGTGCCAGCAGCTCGGGACTTATCACAGATACGCAGTATTTT.

The CDR3, as DNA: TGTGCCAGCAGTTTCGTTACGGGGGAGACCCAGTACTTC. Amino acid sequence: CASSFVTGETQYF. V is TRBV12-3 or TRBV12-4 and J is TRBJ2-5; a possible D gene is TRBD2 (5 bases). Trimming left V 3 bases short and J 5 bases short, with 10 bases between. The CDR3 consists of 13 residues.

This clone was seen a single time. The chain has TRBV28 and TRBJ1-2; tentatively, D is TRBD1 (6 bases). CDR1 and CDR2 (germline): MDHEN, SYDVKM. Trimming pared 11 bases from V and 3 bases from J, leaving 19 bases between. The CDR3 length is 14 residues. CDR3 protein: CASSVGARYYGYTF. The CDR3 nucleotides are TGTGCCTCCTCCGTGGGGGCAAGGTACTATGGCTACACCTTC.

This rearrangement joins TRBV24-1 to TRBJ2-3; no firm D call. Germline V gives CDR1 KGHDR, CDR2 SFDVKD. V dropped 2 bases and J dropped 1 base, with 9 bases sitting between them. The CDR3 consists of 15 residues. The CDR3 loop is CATSDWSAGTDTQYF. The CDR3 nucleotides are TGTGCCACCAGTGATTGGTCCGCGGGCACAGATACGCAGTATTTT.

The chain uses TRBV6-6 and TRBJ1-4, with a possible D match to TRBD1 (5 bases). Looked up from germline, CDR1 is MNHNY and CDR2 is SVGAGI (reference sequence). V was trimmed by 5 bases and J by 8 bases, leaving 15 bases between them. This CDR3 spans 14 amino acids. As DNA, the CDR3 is TGTGCCAGCAGTGCCCCCGGGGGACGGGAAAAACTGTTTTTT. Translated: CASSAPGGREKLFF.

The CDR3 DNA reads TGTGCCAGCTCACTTCGACAGGGTTTGACTGAAGCTTTCTTT. This translates into CASSLRQGLTEAFF. The V and J genes are TRBV18 and TRBJ1-1; 7 nucleotides agree with TRBD1. The CDR3 has 14 residues. Germline V lookup: CDR1 KGHSH, CDR2 LQKENI. V lost 4 bases and J lost 5; bases outside the gene matches: 7.

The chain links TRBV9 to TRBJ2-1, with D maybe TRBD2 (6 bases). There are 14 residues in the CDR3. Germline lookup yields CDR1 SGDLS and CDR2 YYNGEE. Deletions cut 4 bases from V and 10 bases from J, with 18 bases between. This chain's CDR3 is CASSTTTSSTEQFF. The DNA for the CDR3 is TGTGCCAGCAGCACAACGACTAGTAGTACGGAGCAGTTCTTC.

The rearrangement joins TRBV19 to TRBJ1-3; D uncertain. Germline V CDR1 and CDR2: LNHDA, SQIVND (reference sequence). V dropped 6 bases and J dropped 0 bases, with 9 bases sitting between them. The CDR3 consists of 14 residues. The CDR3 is CASSLGFSGNTIYF. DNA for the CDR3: TGTGCCAGTAGCCTAGGATTCTCTGGAAACACCATATATTTT.

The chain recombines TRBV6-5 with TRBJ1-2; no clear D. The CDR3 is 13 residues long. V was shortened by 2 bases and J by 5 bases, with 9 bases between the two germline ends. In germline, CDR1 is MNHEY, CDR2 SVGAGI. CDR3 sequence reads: CASSYLGDYGYTF. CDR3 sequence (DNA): TGTGCCAGCAGTTACCTGGGAGATTATGGCTACACCTTC.

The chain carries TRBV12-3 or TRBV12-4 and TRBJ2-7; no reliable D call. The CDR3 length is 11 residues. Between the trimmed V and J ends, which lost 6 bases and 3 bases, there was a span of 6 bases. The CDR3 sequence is CASSLGYEQYV. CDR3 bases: TGTGCCAGCAGCCTAGGCTACGAGCAGTACGTC.

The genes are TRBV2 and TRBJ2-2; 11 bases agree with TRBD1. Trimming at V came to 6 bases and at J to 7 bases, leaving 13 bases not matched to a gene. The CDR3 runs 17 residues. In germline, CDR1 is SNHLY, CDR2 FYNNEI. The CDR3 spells CASSRSPGQGESGELFF. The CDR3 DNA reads TGTGCCAGCAGCCGCAGTCCGGGACAGGGGGAAAGCGGGGAGCTGTTTTTT.

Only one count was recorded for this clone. Written as DNA, the CDR3 is TGTGCCAGCAGTTTAGGACAGGCCATCTACAATGAGCAGTTCTTC. Translated: CASSLGQAIYNEQFF. The genes are TRBV28 and TRBJ2-1; 7 bases agree with TRBD1. Germline CDR1 reads MDHEN; CDR2 reads SYDVKM. This CDR3 region has 15 residues. J was trimmed by 3 bases and V by 2 bases; bases with no gene match: 4.

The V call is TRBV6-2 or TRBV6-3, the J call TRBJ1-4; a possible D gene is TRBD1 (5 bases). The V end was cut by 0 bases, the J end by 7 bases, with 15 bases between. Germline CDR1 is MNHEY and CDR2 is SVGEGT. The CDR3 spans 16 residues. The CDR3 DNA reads TGTGCCAGCAGTTACTCGATATCAGGGTACGGTGAAAAACTGTTTTTT. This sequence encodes CASSYSISGYGEKLFF.

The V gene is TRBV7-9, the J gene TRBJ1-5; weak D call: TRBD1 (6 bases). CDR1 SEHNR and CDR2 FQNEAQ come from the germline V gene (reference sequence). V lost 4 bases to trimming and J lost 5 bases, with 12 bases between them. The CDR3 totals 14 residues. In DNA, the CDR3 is TGTGCCAGCAGCTATACAGGGAGGGATCAGCCCCAGCATTTT. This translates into CASSYTGRDQPQHF. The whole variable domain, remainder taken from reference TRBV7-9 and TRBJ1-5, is DTGVSQNPRHKITKRGQNVTFRCDPISEHNRLYWYRQTLGQGPEFLTYFQNEAQLEKSRLLSDRFSAERPKGSFSTLEIQRTEQGDSAMYLCASSYTGRDQPQHFGDGTRLSIL.

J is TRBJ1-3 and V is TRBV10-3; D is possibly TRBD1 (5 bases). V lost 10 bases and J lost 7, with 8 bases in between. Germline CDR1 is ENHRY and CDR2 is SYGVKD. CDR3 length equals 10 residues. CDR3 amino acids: CASGGNTIYF. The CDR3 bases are TGTGCCAGTGGGGGGAACACCATATATTTT.

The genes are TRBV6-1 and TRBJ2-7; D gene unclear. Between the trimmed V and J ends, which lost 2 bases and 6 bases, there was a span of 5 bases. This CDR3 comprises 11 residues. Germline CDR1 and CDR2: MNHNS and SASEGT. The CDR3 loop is CASSEYFEQYV. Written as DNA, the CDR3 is TGTGCCAGCAGTGAATATTTCGAGCAGTACGTC.

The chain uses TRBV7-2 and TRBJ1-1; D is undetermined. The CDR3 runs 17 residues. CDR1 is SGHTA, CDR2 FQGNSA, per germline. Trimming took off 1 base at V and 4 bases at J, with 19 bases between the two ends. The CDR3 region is CASSLGPPVVTGTEAFF. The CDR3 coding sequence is TGTGCCAGCAGCTTAGGCCCCCCAGTGGTAACGGGCACTGAAGCTTTCTTT.

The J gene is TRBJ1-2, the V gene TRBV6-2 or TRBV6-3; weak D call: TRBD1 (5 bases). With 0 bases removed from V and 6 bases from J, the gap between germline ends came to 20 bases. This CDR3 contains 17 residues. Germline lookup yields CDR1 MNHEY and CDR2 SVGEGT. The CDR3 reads CASSYSSGTAFWDGYTF. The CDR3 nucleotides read TGTGCCAGCAGTTACTCAAGTGGGACTGCTTTTTGGGATGGCTACACCTTC.

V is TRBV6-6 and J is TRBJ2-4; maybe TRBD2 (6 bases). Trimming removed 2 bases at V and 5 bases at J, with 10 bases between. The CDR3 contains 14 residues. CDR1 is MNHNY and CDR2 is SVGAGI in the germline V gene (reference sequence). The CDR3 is CASSYPGLQNIQYF. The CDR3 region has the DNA TGTGCCAGCAGTTACCCGGGACTTCAAAACATTCAGTACTTC.

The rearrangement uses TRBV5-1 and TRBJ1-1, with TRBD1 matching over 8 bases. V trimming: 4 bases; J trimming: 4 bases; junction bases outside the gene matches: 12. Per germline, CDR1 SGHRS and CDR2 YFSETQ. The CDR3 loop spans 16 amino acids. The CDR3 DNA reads TGCGCCAGCAGCCCCGACCCGGCAGGGGGCATCACTGAAGCTTTCTTT. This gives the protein CASSPDPAGGITEAFF.

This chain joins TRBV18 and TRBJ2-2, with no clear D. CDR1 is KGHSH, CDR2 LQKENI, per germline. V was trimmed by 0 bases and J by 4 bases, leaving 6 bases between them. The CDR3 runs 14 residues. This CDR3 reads CASSPPQITGELFF. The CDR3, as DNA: TGTGCCAGCTCACCACCTCAGATCACCGGGGAGCTGTTTTTT.

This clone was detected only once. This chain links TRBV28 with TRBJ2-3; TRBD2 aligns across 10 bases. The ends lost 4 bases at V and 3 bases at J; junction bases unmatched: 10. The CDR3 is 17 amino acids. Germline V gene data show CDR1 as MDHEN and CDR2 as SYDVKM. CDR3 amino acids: CASSSPSGGATTDTQYF. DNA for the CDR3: TGTGCCAGCAGTTCTCCGAGCGGGGGGGCGACGACAGATACGCAGTATTTT.

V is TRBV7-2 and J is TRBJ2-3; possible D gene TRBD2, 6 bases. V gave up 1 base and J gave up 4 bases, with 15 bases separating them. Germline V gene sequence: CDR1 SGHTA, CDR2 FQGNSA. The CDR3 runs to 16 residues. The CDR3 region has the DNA TGTGCCAGCAGCTTAGGAGGGCGGGGTGGGGCAGATACGCAGTATTTT. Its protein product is CASSLGGRGGADTQYF.

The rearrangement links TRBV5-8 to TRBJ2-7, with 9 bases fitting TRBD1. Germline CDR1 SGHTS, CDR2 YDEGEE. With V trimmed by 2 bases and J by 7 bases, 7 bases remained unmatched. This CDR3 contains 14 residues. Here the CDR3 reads CASSFYRGLWEQYV. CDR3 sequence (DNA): TGTGCCAGCAGCTTCTACAGGGGGCTATGGGAGCAGTACGTC.

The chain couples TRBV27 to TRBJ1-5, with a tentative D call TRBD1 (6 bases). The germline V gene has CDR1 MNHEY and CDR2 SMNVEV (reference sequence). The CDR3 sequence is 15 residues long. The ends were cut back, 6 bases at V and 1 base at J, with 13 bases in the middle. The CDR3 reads CASSRDRLSNQPQHF. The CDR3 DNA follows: TGTGCCAGCAGCCGAGACAGGTTGAGCAATCAGCCCCAGCATTTT.

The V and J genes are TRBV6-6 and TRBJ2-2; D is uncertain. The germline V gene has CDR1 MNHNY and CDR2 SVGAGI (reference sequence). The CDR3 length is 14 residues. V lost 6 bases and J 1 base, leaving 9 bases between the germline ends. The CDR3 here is CASSLTRNTGELFF. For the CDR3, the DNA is TGTGCCAGCAGCCTGACAAGGAACACCGGGGAGCTGTTTTTT.

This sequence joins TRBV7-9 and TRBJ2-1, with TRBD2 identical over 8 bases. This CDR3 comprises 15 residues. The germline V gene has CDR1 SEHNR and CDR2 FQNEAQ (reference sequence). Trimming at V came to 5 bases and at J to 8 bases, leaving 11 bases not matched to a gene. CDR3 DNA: TGTGCCAGCAGCCCTCTCCAGCGGGAGTTGGATGAGCAGTTCTTC. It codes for CASSPLQRELDEQFF.